A single sample gave rise to the 8 T cell receptor beta chains below, sequenced in a study of blood T cells in healthy people across ages. Primed by a sample-barcoded 5' primer and a J-beta primer mix, a second PCR proceeded for roughly 7 to 12 cycles. A single record per CDR3 protein comes from TCRdb applying MiXCR to the 5' RACE reads. This sample carries approximately 800,000 distinct CDR3 sequences, under 40% of them seen once, and the ten largest clones take around 13%. The sample comprised blood. All receptors come from a man aged 18 to 29 in good health.

CDR3 in amino acids: CASSLVGRAGEQFF. The CDR3 nucleotides are TGTGCCAGCAGCTTAGTAGGTAGGGCGGGGGAGCAGTTCTTC. The rearrangement joins TRBV7-3 to TRBJ2-1; tentatively, D is TRBD2 (6 bases). CDR3 length equals 14 residues. CDR1 and CDR2 from the germline V gene are SGHTA and FQGTGA. Trimming removed 2 bases at V and 10 bases at J, with 15 bases between.

This clonotype was picked up a small number of times. The chain recombines TRBV25-1 with TRBJ1-6; 10 bases align to TRBD1. The J segment lost 7 bases and the V segment lost 4 bases, leaving 4 bases of the junction unmatched. The CDR3 totals 15 residues. Germline CDR1 and CDR2: MGHDK and SYGVNS. CDR3 residues: CASSVGGQGNSPLHF. The CDR3 DNA follows: TGTGCCAGCAGTGTCGGGGGACAGGGGAATTCACCCCTCCACTTT.

There are a few counts of this clonotype. The CDR3 spells CASSFADPEQYF. CDR3 DNA: TGTGCCAGCAGTTTTGCTGATCCTGAGCAGTACTTC. The chain is built from TRBV12-3 or TRBV12-4 and TRBJ2-4; no firm D call. The CDR3 is 12 amino acids. V lost 3 bases and J lost 13, with 13 bases in between.

The chain joins TRBV12-3 or TRBV12-4 to TRBJ2-1, with TRBD2 identical over 8 bases. The CDR3 extends over 13 amino acids. J was trimmed by 13 bases and V by 7 bases; bases with no gene match: 12. CDR3 DNA: TGTGCCAGCACCCGGGGGGGTTTGGAGACCCAGTTCTTC. Translation gives CASTRGGLETQFF.

This clonotype has a handful of counts. The chain recombines TRBV12-3 or TRBV12-4 with TRBJ1-4, with D possibly TRBD1 on 6 matching bases. The CDR3 runs 15 residues. V was clipped by 5 bases and J by 5 bases, with 15 bases between them. The DNA of the CDR3 is TGTGCCAGCAGTCCCGCGGGGGCGCAGAATGAAAAACTGTTTTTT. The encoded protein is CASSPAGAQNEKLFF.

The rearrangement joins TRBV5-1 to TRBJ2-7; 10 bases are shared with TRBD2. V was clipped by 7 bases and J by 2 bases; unmatched bases: 12. The V gene's germline CDR1 is SGHRS and CDR2 YFSETQ. The CDR3 spans 16 residues. CDR3 residues: CASAASGSNNAYEQYF. DNA for the CDR3: TGCGCCAGCGCGGCTAGCGGGAGTAATAACGCCTACGAGCAGTACTTC.

The rearrangement links TRBV10-3 to TRBJ2-1; perhaps TRBD2 as D (6 bases). Trimming took 2 bases from V and 8 from J, leaving 10 bases between them. Germline V gives CDR1 ENHRY, CDR2 SYGVKD. The CDR3 is 13 residues long. The CDR3, as DNA: TGTGCCATCAGTGAGCTGGGACTGGATGAGCAGTTCTTC. It is translated as CAISELGLDEQFF.

V and J are TRBV5-6 and TRBJ2-4; D is possibly TRBD2 (6 bases). The J call could be wrong; TRBJ2-5 is a better fit for the DNA end. The germline CDR1 and CDR2 sequences are SGHDT and YYEEEE. The length of the CDR3 is 17 residues. CDR3 residues: CASSSKARGDLQETQYF. CDR3 nucleotides: TGTGCCAGCAGCTCGAAGGCTCGCGGGGACCTCCAAGAGACCCAGTACTTC.